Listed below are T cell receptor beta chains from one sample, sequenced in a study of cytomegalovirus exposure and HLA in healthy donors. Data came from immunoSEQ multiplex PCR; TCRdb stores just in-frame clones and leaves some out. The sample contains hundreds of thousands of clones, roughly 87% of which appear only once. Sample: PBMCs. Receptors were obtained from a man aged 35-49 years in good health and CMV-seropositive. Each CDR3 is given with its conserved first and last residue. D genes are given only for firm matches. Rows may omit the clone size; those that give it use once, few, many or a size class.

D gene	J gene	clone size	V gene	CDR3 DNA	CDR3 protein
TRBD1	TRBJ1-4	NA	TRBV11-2	TGTGCCAGCAGCCGCCGGGACAGGGCTGAAAAACTGTTTTTT	CASSRRDRAEKLFF
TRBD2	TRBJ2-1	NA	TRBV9	TGTGCCAGCAGCGCAGTCGCTAGTCGGGGACTAGGCTCCTACAATGAGCAGTTCTTC	CASSAVASRGLGSYNEQFF
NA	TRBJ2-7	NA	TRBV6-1	TGTGCCAGCAGTGAAAAGGGGGACCTCTTCTACGAGCAGTACTTC	CASSEKGDLFYEQYF
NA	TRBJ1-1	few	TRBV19	TGTGCCAGTAGTATAGGGCAGGTGAACACTGAAGCTTTCTTT	CASSIGQVNTEAFF
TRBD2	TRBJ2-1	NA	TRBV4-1	TGCGCCAGCAGCCCGAAAACTAGCGGCCCGTCCTACAATGAGCAGTTCTTC	CASSPKTSGPSYNEQFF
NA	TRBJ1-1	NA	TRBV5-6	TGTGCCAGCAGCTTGGATTCACTCAGGGGCACTGAAGCTTTCTTT	CASSLDSLRGTEAFF
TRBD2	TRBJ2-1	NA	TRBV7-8	TGTGCCAGCAGCTTAGTCGGGACTAGCGGGGACAATGAGCAGTTCTTC	CASSLVGTSGDNEQFF
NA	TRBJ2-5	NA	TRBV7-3	TGTGCCAGCAGCTTAGACTCCCAAGAGACCCAGTACTTC	CASSLDSQETQYF
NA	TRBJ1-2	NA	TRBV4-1	TGCGCCAGCAGCCAACCGAACAGGGAGGGCTATGGCTACACCTTC	CASSQPNREGYGYTF
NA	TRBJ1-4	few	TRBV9	TGTGCCAGCAGCGTGAGTTGGACAACTGAAAAACTGTTTTTT	CASSVSWTTEKLFF
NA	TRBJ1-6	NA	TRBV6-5	TGTGCCAGCAGTTACGGGGGAGGGCGAATAGGTTCACCCCTCCACTTT	CASSYGGGRIGSPLHF
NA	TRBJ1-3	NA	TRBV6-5	TGTGCCAGCAGTTTTGGGAGATCTGGAAACACCATATATTTT	CASSFGRSGNTIYF
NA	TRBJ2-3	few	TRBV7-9	TGTGCCAGCAGCTCCCCCGGACAGTTTCCCACAGATACGCAGTATTTT	CASSSPGQFPTDTQYF
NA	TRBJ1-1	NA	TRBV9	TGTGCCAGCAGCGTCGGCCGAGGGAACACTGAAGCTTTCTTT	CASSVGRGNTEAFF
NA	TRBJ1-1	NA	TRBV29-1	TGCAGCGTTGGGGGAAGGGGAAGTGCCACTGAAGCTTTCTTT	CSVGGRGSATEAFF
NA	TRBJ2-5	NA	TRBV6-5	TGTGCCAGCAGTCCCTCGTCCGCCGACGGGGAGACCCAGTACTTC	CASSPSSADGETQYF
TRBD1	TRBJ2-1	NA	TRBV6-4	TGTGCCAGCACCAAGGCGACAGGGAATGAGCAGTTCTTC	CASTKATGNEQFF
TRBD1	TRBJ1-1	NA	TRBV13	TGTGCCAGCAGCTCCGAGACAGGGGAAAACACTGAAGCTTTCTTT	CASSSETGENTEAFF
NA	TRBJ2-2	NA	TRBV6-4	TGTGCCAGCAGGCAGGTGAACACCGGGGAGCTGTTTTTT	CASRQVNTGELFF
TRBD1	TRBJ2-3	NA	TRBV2	TGTGCCAGCGATCCGGGACAGGGCTTGGGCGCAGATACGCAGTATTTT	CASDPGQGLGADTQYF
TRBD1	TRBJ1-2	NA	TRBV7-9	TGTGCCAGCAGCTTAGGACAGGGGTCGGGCGGCTACACCTTC	CASSLGQGSGGYTF
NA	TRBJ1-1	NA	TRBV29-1	TGCAGCGTTGGGGGGCTCTGGAACACTGAAGCTTTCTTT	CSVGGLWNTEAFF
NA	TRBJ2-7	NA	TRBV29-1	TGCAGCGTTGAATTGGTCAGTTCCTACGAGCAGTACTTC	CSVELVSSYEQYF
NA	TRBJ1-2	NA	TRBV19	TGTGCCAGTAGTGAATCGGCAGGGCCGACTTATGGCTACACCTTC	CASSESAGPTYGYTF
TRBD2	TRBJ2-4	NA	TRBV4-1	TGCGCCAGCAGCCCTCAGAGGAGCGGGAGAGGGACCGCCAAAAACATTCAGTACTTC	CASSPQRSGRGTAKNIQYF
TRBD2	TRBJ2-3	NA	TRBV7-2	TGTGCCAGCAGCGTGGGACTAGGAGCAGATACGCAGTATTTT	CASSVGLGADTQYF
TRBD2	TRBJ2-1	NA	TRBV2	TGTGCCAGCAGTGATGGACTAGCGTACTACAATGAGCAGTTCTTC	CASSDGLAYYNEQFF
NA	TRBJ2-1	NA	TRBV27	TGTGCCAGCCTCGGGGTAGCCGGTGAGCAGTTCTTC	CASLGVAGEQFF
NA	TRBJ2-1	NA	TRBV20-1	TGCAGTGCTAGTGCTAGGAATGAGCAGTTCTTC	CSASARNEQFF
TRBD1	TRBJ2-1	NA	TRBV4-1	TGCGCCAGCAGCCAAGATCAACGGACAGGGAGTTATGAGCAGTTCTTC	CASSQDQRTGSYEQFF
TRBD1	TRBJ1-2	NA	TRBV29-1	TGCAGCGCCGATCAGACAGGGGGCGCGAGTGGCTACACCTTC	CSADQTGGASGYTF
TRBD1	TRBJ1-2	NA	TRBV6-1	TGTGCCAGCAGTGAAAGGACAGGGGCCCGATACTTCTATGGCTACACCTTC	CASSERTGARYFYGYTF
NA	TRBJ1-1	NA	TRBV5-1	TGCGCCAGCAGCCCGTCCAGGGTTACTGAAGCTTTCTTT	CASSPSRVTEAFF
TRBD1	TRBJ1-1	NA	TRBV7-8	TGTGCCAGCAGCTTAGCGCGAGGACAGGGCGACACTGAAGCTTTCTTT	CASSLARGQGDTEAFF
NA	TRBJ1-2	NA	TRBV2	TGTGCCAGCAGTGAAATGGGGACATCAAACTATGGCTACACCTTC	CASSEMGTSNYGYTF
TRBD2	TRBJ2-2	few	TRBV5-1	TGCGCCAGCAAGTGGCTAGCGGGAGGCAACACCGGGGAGCTGTTTTTT	CASKWLAGGNTGELFF
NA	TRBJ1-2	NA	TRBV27	TGTGCCAGCAGTTTTTTGGGCAGCTATGGCTACACCTTC	CASSFLGSYGYTF
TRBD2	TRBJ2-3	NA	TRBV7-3	TGTGCCAGCAGCTTAAAACTAGCGGGTAGCACAGATACGCAGTATTTT	CASSLKLAGSTDTQYF
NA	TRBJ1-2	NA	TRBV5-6	TGTGCCAGCAATCCCTCAGGGTCCTATGGCTACACCTTC	CASNPSGSYGYTF
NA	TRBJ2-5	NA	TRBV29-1	TGCAGCGTGAGGGAAGAATCGGCCCAGTACTTC	CSVREESAQYF
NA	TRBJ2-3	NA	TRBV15	TGTGCCACCAGCAGAGAGGGGCGTAGGGGACTTCTCACAGATACGCAGTATTTT	CATSREGRRGLLTDTQYF
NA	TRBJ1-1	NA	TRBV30	TGTGCCTGGAGTGGACAGATGAACACTGAAGCTTTCTTT	CAWSGQMNTEAFF
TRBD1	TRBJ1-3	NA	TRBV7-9	TGTGCCAGCAGCTTAAGCGGACAGGGATTTGGAAACACCATATATTTT	CASSLSGQGFGNTIYF
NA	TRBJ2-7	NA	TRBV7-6	TGTGCCAGCAGCCCGCGGCCTGGCTCCTACGAGCAGTACTTC	CASSPRPGSYEQYF
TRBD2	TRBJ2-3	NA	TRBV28	TGTGCCAGCAGCTACGGGACTAGCATCCATTTT	CASSYGTSIHF
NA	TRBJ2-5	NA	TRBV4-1	TGCGCCAGCAGCCAAGCGGGGGGCGCGGAGACCCAGTACTTC	CASSQAGGAETQYF
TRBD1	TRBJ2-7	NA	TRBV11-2	TGTGCCAGCAGAGGGACAGAAAATTCCTACGAGCAGTACTTC	CASRGTENSYEQYF
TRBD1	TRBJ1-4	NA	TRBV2	TGTGCCAGCAGTTCCGCGGGGACAGTCGTAGAAAAACTGTTTTTT	CASSSAGTVVEKLFF
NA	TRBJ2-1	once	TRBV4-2	TGTGCCAGCAGCCAAGAGTCCAGCGGCCTCTACAATGAGCAGTTCTTC	CASSQESSGLYNEQFF
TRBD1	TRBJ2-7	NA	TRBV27	TGTGCCAGCAGTTTTGCAGGGGGCTCCTACGAGCAGTACTTC	CASSFAGGSYEQYF
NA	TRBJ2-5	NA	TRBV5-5	TGTGCCAGCAGCCTGAGGGACAATTCAGAGACCCAGTACTTC	CASSLRDNSETQYF
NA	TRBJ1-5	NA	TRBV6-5	TGTGCCAGCAGGGATTATACAGGGAATCAGCCCCAGCATTTT	CASRDYTGNQPQHF
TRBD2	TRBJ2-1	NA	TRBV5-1	TGCGCCAGTACGAGGGCTAGCGGAGGCAATGAGCAGTTCTTC	CASTRASGGNEQFF
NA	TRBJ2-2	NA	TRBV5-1	TGCGCCAGCAGCTTGTTGGGAGAAAGGACCGGGGAGCTGTTTTTT	CASSLLGERTGELFF
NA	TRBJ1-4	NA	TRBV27	TGTGCCAGCAGTTCCTCGGGGTCAAATGAAAAACTGTTTTTT	CASSSSGSNEKLFF
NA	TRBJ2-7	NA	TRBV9	TGTGCCAGCAGCGTAGAAGCTACAGGGAACGTCTACGAGCAGTACTTC	CASSVEATGNVYEQYF
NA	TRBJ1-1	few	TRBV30	TGTGCCTGGAGCCCAGGGGCCACTGAAGCTTTCTTT	CAWSPGATEAFF
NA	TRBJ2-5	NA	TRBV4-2	TGTGCCAGCAGCCGTAGGGCCGAGACAGGGAGGGAGACCCAGTACTTC	CASSRRAETGRETQYF
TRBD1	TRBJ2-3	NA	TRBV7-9	TGTGCCAGCAGCTTACAAACAGGGGGAGCAGATACGCAGTATTTT	CASSLQTGGADTQYF
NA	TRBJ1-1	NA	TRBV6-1	TGTGCCAGCAGGGGGGGTGAAACCCTGGACACTGAAGCTTTCTTT	CASRGGETLDTEAFF